What follows are 15 T cell receptor beta chains derived from one specimen sequenced in a study of T cells after posttransplantation cyclophosphamide. Only in-frame clones appear in the TCRdb table, and some are missing; sequencing was by immunoSEQ multiplex PCR. Listed here are approximately 34,000 clones without any singletons, the top ten holding 6.5% to 7%. Sequencing was done on a sample of PBMCs. Source of these receptors: a woman between 50 and 59 years old in good health and a related stem cell transplant donor.

There are many counts of this clone. The V and J genes are TRBV5-6 and TRBJ2-5; TRBD2 matches at 10 bases. The germline gives CDR1 SGHDT, CDR2 YYEEEE. Trimming removed 7 bases from V and 4 bases from J; junction bases left unmatched: 13. The CDR3 consists of 16 residues. CDR3 in DNA: TGTGCCAGCTCGCTAGCGGGAGTTAATTCCGCAGAGACCCAGTACTTC. Translated, it gives CASSLAGVNSAETQYF.

This clone appeared many times. The rearrangement joins TRBV6-1 to TRBJ1-5, with D maybe TRBD1 (6 bases). In germline, CDR1 is MNHNS, CDR2 SASEGT. Between the trimmed V and J ends, which lost 4 bases and 7 bases, there was a span of 14 bases. CDR3 length equals 14 residues. Here the CDR3 reads CASSVAGVGQPQHF. The DNA of the CDR3 is TGTGCCAGCAGTGTGGCAGGGGTCGGCCAGCCCCAGCATTTT.

This clone was found many times. The chain is built from TRBV4-3 and TRBJ2-1; no reliable D call. V was shortened by 1 base and J by 9 bases, with 19 bases between the two germline ends. The CDR3 covers 16 residues. CDR1 is LGHNA, CDR2 YSLEER, per germline. CDR3 in DNA: TGCGCCAGCAGCCAAGTTATGTCGTATTCAGGTTCTGAGCAGTTCTTC. It is translated as CASSQVMSYSGSEQFF.

This clone was picked up many times. The chain joins TRBV7-3 to TRBJ2-7; 10 nucleotides match TRBD2. Trimming at V came to 4 bases and at J to 2 bases, leaving 2 bases not matched to a gene. The CDR3 covers 14 residues. The V gene's germline CDR1 is SGHTA and CDR2 FQGTGA. The CDR3 sequence is CASSSSGGPYEQYF. The CDR3 coding sequence is TGTGCCAGCAGCTCTAGCGGGGGTCCCTACGAGCAGTACTTC.

This clone was counted many times. V usage is TRBV5-4 and J usage is TRBJ1-1; possible D gene TRBD1, 5 bases. The V gene lost 4 bases and the J gene lost 3 bases, with 13 bases spanning the gap. The CDR3 extends over 14 amino acids. Per germline, CDR1 SGHNT and CDR2 YYREEE (reference sequence). The CDR3 is CASSLQGGDTEAFF. The CDR3, as DNA: TGTGCCAGCAGCCTCCAGGGCGGGGACACTGAAGCTTTCTTT.

This clone was seen at least ten times. This sequence joins TRBV19 and TRBJ1-1; unclear D gene. V lost 6 bases to trimming and J lost 5 bases, with 25 bases between them. The CDR3 covers 17 residues. Germline V gene lookup returns CDR1 LNHDA and CDR2 SQIVND (reference sequence). CDR3 DNA sequence: TGTGCCAGTAGAAGGGCCGCGAATAGGGCGATAGGGACTGAAGCTTTCTTT. Translation gives CASRRAANRAIGTEAFF. The whole variable domain, filled in from reference TRBV19 and TRBJ1-1, reads DGGITQSPKYLFRKEGQNVTLSCEQNLNHDAMYWYRQDPGQGLRLIYYSQIVNDFQKGDIAEGYSVSREKKESFPLTVTSAQKNPTAFYLCASRRAANRAIGTEAFFGQGTRLTVV.

This clone was observed at least ten times. The genes are TRBV9 and TRBJ1-2; D may be TRBD1 (5 bases). With 3 bases removed from V and 8 bases from J, the gap between germline ends came to 11 bases. The CDR3 is made up of 12 amino acids. Germline lookup yields CDR1 SGDLS and CDR2 YYNGEE. CDR3 coding DNA: TGTGCCAGCAGCGCAGGGTCACACGGCTACACCTTC. Translation: CASSAGSHGYTF. Full variable domain (missing parts from reference TRBV9 and TRBJ1-2): DSGVTQTPKHLITATGQRVTLRCSPRSGDLSVYWYQQSLDQGLQFLIQYYNGEERAKGNILERFSAQQFPDLHSELNLSSLELGDSALYFCASSAGSHGYTFGSGTRLTVV.

Ten or more counts support this clone. The J gene is TRBJ2-5, the V gene TRBV28; 9 bases are shared with TRBD2. Looked up from germline, CDR1 is MDHEN and CDR2 is SYDVKM. This CDR3 contains 13 residues. The ends lost 6 bases at V and 5 bases at J; junction bases unmatched: 4. Written as DNA, the CDR3 is TGTGCCAGCAGCCTAGCGGGATGGGAGACCCAGTACTTC. This encodes CASSLAGWETQYF.

Many counts were recorded for this clone. This chain links TRBV24-1 with TRBJ2-7, with D possibly TRBD1 on 6 matching bases. The length of the CDR3 is 17 residues. Trimming cost V 1 base and J 3 bases, with 18 bases left between them. Germline V CDR1 and CDR2: KGHDR, SFDVKD. CDR3 sequence reads: CATSDFGSGHLLYEQYF. DNA of the CDR3: TGTGCCACCAGTGATTTTGGATCGGGACACCTCCTCTACGAGCAGTACTTC.

This clone was recorded many times. This chain connects TRBV7-3 to TRBJ2-2; 10 bases fit TRBD2. With 3 bases clipped from V and 4 bases from J, the junction kept 5 bases outside the gene matches. There are 16 residues in the CDR3. Germline V lookup: CDR1 SGHTA, CDR2 FQGTGA. In nucleotides, the CDR3 is TGTGCCAGCAGCTTCCTAGCGGGAGCGGGCACCGGGGAGCTGTTTTTT. Protein product: CASSFLAGAGTGELFF.

The sample holds a few counts of this clone. This chain uses TRBV7-2 with TRBJ1-5; a possible D gene is TRBD1 (5 bases). Per the germline V gene, CDR1 is SGHTA and CDR2 is FQGNSA. V gave up 4 bases and J gave up 5 bases, with 15 bases separating them. The CDR3 runs 15 residues. The CDR3 DNA is TGTGCCAGCAGCTCCGACAGAAGAGGGTATCAGCCCCAGCATTTT. Translated: CASSSDRRGYQPQHF.

This clone was seen at least ten times. V usage is TRBV28 and J usage is TRBJ1-5; TRBD1 might be the D (5 bases). V was shortened by 6 bases and J by 7 bases, with 16 bases between the two germline ends. This CDR3 contains 14 residues. CDR1 MDHEN and CDR2 SYDVKM come from the germline V gene. The CDR3 coding sequence is TGTGCCAGCAGGAAGACAGTCTTGCGCCAGCCCCAGCATTTT. It codes for CASRKTVLRQPQHF. Complete variable domain (other parts from reference TRBV28 and TRBJ1-5): DVKVTQSSRYLVKRTGEKVFLECVQDMDHENMFWYRQDPGLGLRLIYFSYDVKMKEKGDIPEGYSVSREKKERFSLILESASTNQTSMYLCASRKTVLRQPQHFGDGTRLSIL.

This clone was recorded a few times. This rearrangement joins TRBV28 to TRBJ2-3; 12 bases are shared with TRBD2. With V trimmed by 6 bases and J by 6 bases, 10 bases remained unmatched. Per germline, CDR1 MDHEN and CDR2 SYDVKM. CDR3 size: 16 residues. This chain's CDR3 is CASSLLAGGPPDTQYF. The CDR3 nucleotides are TGTGCCAGCAGCCTACTAGCGGGAGGTCCCCCGGATACGCAGTATTTT.

This clone occurred a few times. V usage is TRBV24-1 and J usage is TRBJ2-2; D call uncertain. V was cut by 4 bases and J by 6 bases, with 11 bases left in between. The CDR3 has 14 residues. Germline lookup yields CDR1 KGHDR and CDR2 SFDVKD. The CDR3 reads CATSDPQAAGELFF. The CDR3 DNA sequence: TGTGCCACCAGTGACCCCCAAGCTGCCGGGGAGCTGTTTTTT.

This clone was counted between two and nine times. The J gene is TRBJ2-5, the V gene TRBV28, with D perhaps TRBD1 (5 bases). Germline values: CDR1 MDHEN, CDR2 SYDVKM. This CDR3 comprises 15 residues. V dropped 5 bases and J dropped 5 bases, with 18 bases sitting between them. DNA of the CDR3: TGTGCCAGCAGTGGGCTTTGGGGCGAAAGGGAGACCCAGTACTTC. Translation: CASSGLWGERETQYF.